This passage covers 10 T cell receptor beta chains from one sample sequenced in a study of CD8+CD57+ T cells in acquired aplastic anemia. The TCR beta profiling, which covered VDJ combination and CDR3 sequence, was carried out using genomic DNA as the template. TCRdb used MiXCR to reprocess the reads, holding one entry per CDR3 protein. The table shows some 170,000 distinct CDR3 sequences, with around 75% occurring only once. The sequenced patients had an expansion of CD8+CD57+ cells seen by flow cytometry. Sample: sorted CD4+, CD8+, or CD8+CD57+ T cells (not recorded which) from PBMCs. All receptors come from a human donor with aplastic anemia.

V gene TRBV25-1 combines with J gene TRBJ2-2, with 8 bases identical to TRBD1. This CDR3 contains 16 residues. Germline CDR1 reads MGHDK; CDR2 reads SYGVNS. The junction had 6 bases not matched to a gene; V was cut back by 1 base and J by 5 bases. The CDR3 DNA sequence: TGTGCCAGCAGTGAATTACGGACAGGGCTAACCGGGGAGCTGTTTTTT. This gives the protein CASSELRTGLTGELFF. The full variable domain, its missing parts supplied by reference TRBV25-1 and TRBJ2-2, is EADIYQTPRYLVIGTGKKITLECSQTMGHDKMYWYQQDPGMELHLIHYSYGVNSTEKGDLSSESTVSRIRTEHFPLTLESARPSHTSQYLCASSELRTGLTGELFFGEGSRLTVL.

The chain carries TRBV7-2 and TRBJ1-1, with 8 bases matching TRBD1. CDR3 length: 14 residues. The trim removed 4 bases at V and 1 base at J, leaving 2 bases unmatched. Germline V gives CDR1 SGHTA, CDR2 FQGNSA. Here the CDR3 DNA reads TGTGCCAGCAGCTATGGGACAGGGAACACTGAAGCTTTCTTT. This encodes CASSYGTGNTEAFF.

The rearrangement links TRBV7-2 to TRBJ2-3, with 10 bases that match TRBD2. The CDR3 runs 15 residues. The V segment lost 4 bases and the J segment 6 bases; nucleotides outside the gene matches: 7. Germline assignment: CDR1 SGHTA and CDR2 FQGNSA. The CDR3 nucleotides are TGTGCCAGCAGCTCCACTAGCGGGGATGGGGATACGCAGTATTTT. Residues: CASSSTSGDGDTQYF.

This clonotype was detected ten times or more. The rearrangement uses TRBV6-4 and TRBJ1-2, with 8 nucleotides matching TRBD1. CDR1 is MRHNA, CDR2 SNTAGT, per germline. The CDR3 is 13 amino acids. With V trimmed by 6 bases and J by 8 bases, 8 bases remained unmatched. The DNA for the CDR3 is TGTGCCAGCAGGGACAGGGAAAGTGACGGCTACACCTTC. This sequence encodes CASRDRESDGYTF.

This chain connects TRBV7-4 to TRBJ2-7, with no clear D. This CDR3 is built from 15 residues. Germline values: CDR1 SGHVT, CDR2 SQSDAQ. The germline V and J ends were trimmed by 0 bases and 2 bases, with 11 bases remaining between them. In DNA form, the CDR3 reads TGTGCCAGCAGCTTAGCGCTGGGCTCTACCTACGAGCAGTACTTC. Its protein product is CASSLALGSTYEQYF.

The rearrangement joins TRBV5-1 to TRBJ2-1; the match to TRBD1 covers 7 bases. Germline V gene data show CDR1 as SGHRS and CDR2 as YFSETQ. With V trimmed by 4 bases and J by 9 bases, 10 bases remained unmatched. CDR3 length equals 14 residues. CDR3 nucleotide sequence: TGCGCCAGCAGCCTAGGACAGGATGGGGGTGAGCAGTTCTTC. Its translation is CASSLGQDGGEQFF.

V usage is TRBV6-6 and J usage is TRBJ2-1; 12 nucleotides line up with TRBD2. V gave up 2 bases and J gave up 4 bases; unmatched junction bases: 9. The CDR3 runs to 18 residues. Looked up from germline, CDR1 is MNHNY and CDR2 is SVGAGI (reference sequence). DNA of the CDR3: TGTGCCAGCAGTTACAGGTCTAGCGGGGGGGCAAAGTACAATGAGCAGTTCTTC. This codes for CASSYRSSGGAKYNEQFF.

The chain employs TRBV7-9 and TRBJ2-1; D possibly matches TRBD1 or TRBD2 (5 bases each). CDR3 length: 15 residues. Germline CDR1 and CDR2: SEHNR and FQNEAQ (reference sequence). The germline V and J ends were trimmed by 1 base and 7 bases, with 14 bases remaining between them. CDR3 nucleotide sequence: TGTGCCAGCAGCTTAGGGGACGGCATGGGAAATGAGCAGTTCTTC. This gives the protein CASSLGDGMGNEQFF.

This rearrangement joins TRBV7-9 to TRBJ2-1; D is uncertain. Trimming cost V 1 base and J 7 bases, with 5 bases left between them. CDR1 SEHNR and CDR2 FQNEAQ come from the germline V gene (reference sequence). The CDR3 contains 12 residues. The CDR3 DNA reads TGTGCCAGCAGCTTAGGTCTGAATGAGCAGTTCTTC. Translation: CASSLGLNEQFF.

The chain couples TRBV9 to TRBJ1-3, with D unresolved. Between the trimmed V and J ends, which lost 3 bases and 5 bases, there was a span of 15 bases. This CDR3 spans 15 amino acids. Germline lookup yields CDR1 SGDLS and CDR2 YYNGEE. The CDR3 DNA sequence: TGTGCCAGCAGCGCCGATTGGAGTAAGAGAAACACCATATATTTT. Translating gives CASSADWSKRNTIYF.